This T cell receptor (beta chain) was captured by sequencing in a study of blood T cell repertoires in COVID-19. For the study at large: Nucleic acid was either cDNA or gDNA, and it came from T cells, B-cell-depleted T cells, or PBMCs.

In the authors' methods: Amplification with reference gene primers provided the estimates of nucleated cell counts. Only in-frame clones appear in the TCRdb table, and some are missing; sequencing was by immunoSEQ multiplex PCR. D and trimming were read from the DNA, whereas the V and J calls and clone size are those reported in that table. This table has some 250,000 clones, approximately 81% appearing once. The receptor was derived from a man in his sixties with acute or convalescent COVID-19. Material: peripheral blood.

The CDR3 reads CASSQRTDGNTIYF. The CDR3 nucleotides read TGTGCCAGTAGTCAACGGACAGATGGAAACACCATATATTTT. The chain couples TRBV19 to TRBJ1-3, with TRBD1 as a possible D gene (6 bases). Looked up from germline, CDR1 is LNHDA and CDR2 is SQIVND (reference sequence). The CDR3 covers 14 residues. The V end was cut by 5 bases, the J end by 3 bases, with 11 bases between.